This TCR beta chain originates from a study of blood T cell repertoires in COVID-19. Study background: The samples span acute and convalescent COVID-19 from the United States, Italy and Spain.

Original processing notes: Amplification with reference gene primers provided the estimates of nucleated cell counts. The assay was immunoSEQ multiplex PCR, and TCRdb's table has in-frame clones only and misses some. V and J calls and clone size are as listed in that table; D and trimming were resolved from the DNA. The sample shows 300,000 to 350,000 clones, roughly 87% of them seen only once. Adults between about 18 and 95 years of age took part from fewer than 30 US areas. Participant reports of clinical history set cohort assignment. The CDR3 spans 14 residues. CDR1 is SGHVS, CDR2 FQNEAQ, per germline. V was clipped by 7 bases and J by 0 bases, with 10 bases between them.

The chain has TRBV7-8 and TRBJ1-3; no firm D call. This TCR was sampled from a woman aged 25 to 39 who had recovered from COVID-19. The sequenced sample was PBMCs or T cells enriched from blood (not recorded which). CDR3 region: CASTADSSGNTIYF. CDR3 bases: TGTGCCAGCACCGCGGACTCCTCTGGAAACACCATATATTTT.